Listed below are T cell receptor beta chains from one sample, sequenced in a study of blood T cell repertoires in COVID-19. The data were produced by immunoSEQ multiplex PCR, yet TCRdb's version contains in-frame clones alone and is incomplete. The sample contains around 200,000 clones, 85% to 90% of which appear only once. The sequenced sample consisted of peripheral blood. All receptors derive from a woman aged 60 to 75 with COVID-19, enrolled during active disease. Both conserved end residues are part of each CDR3. D genes are given only for firm matches. Size values are once, few and many counts, or a class for expanded clones, and some rows have none.

v_call d_call clone_size cdr3_length cdr3_aa
TRBV19 TRBD2 NA 16 CASSIPVAGGAGELFF
TRBV7-9 NA NA 12 CASNNMGAEAFF
TRBV5-5 NA NA 14 CASRATGGAEGYTF
TRBV19 TRBD1 NA 14 CASSIDPGGAGYTF
TRBV7-9 TRBD1 NA 15 CASSRGTGGRQPQHF
TRBV4-2 NA NA 16 CASSQDSSGVDQPQHF
TRBV19 NA NA 14 CATRGAVVNYGYTF
TRBV2 TRBD1 few 15 CASSLSGGRAYEQYF
TRBV19 TRBD1 NA 16 CASSMRPGGARTEAFF
TRBV6-9 TRBD1 NA 16 CASSYKGTGGYQPQHF
TRBV19 TRBD2 NA 14 CASIPGLASNEQFF
TRBV20-1 TRBD1 NA 11 CSAYRGYGYTF
TRBV10-3 NA once 15 CAISKYSGHYDEQFF
TRBV9 TRBD1 NA 13 CASSTTGGVGYTF
TRBV2 TRBD2 NA 17 CASSVQTSGRGTDTQYF
TRBV9 TRBD1 NA 14 CASSVEQGVRGYTF
TRBV19 TRBD2 once 11 CATLGGDYFYF
TRBV19 NA NA 13 CASRDSTSYEQYF
TRBV6-5 NA NA 12 CASSYSRGEAFF
TRBV5-6 TRBD2 NA 16 CASSFRTSSPYNEQFF
TRBV4-1 TRBD1 NA 16 CASSRTGTGSNTEAFF
TRBV27 TRBD2 once 14 CASSLPSGTDTQYF
TRBV19 NA once 13 CASSMTAVGELFF
TRBV9 TRBD2 few 15 CASSGSGIAGETQYF
TRBV7-8 TRBD2 few 15 CASIIDGTSGDTQYF
TRBV5-4 TRBD1 few 14 CASSLGQGNGGYTF
TRBV2 TRBD1 NA 14 CASSRQGAMGEQYF
TRBV5-1 TRBD2 NA 18 CASSFRLAGGTNTGELFF
TRBV27 NA NA 13 CASSFRRNYEQYF
TRBV18 NA NA 14 CASSPPNGQETQYF
TRBV6-1 NA NA 14 CASSEQRQSYGYTF
TRBV7-8 NA NA 13 CATSPRSNYGYTF
TRBV4-3 TRBD2 NA 18 CASSQSIPGTSGIYEQFF
TRBV20-1 NA once 11 CSASGGNTIYF
TRBV7-8 TRBD1 NA 15 CASSLPGQGHEKLFF
TRBV7-2 TRBD1 NA 15 CASSGLGTGHEKLFF
TRBV27 TRBD1 NA 15 CASSPQTGLLSPLHF
TRBV2 NA NA 11 CASSSEDTQYF
TRBV5-1 NA NA 13 CASSLGQEMDYTF
TRBV6-6 NA NA 14 CASSYWETNEKLFF
TRBV6-2/TRBV6-3 NA once 13 CASSYRQGYGYTF
TRBV2 TRBD2 NA 11 CASNRREMKYF
TRBV5-4 TRBD2 NA 19 CASSLGLLGPAGVGNEQFF
TRBV24-1 TRBD1 NA 14 CATSENRGDYGYTF
TRBV9 NA NA 14 CASSGGDPNQPQHF
TRBV24-1 TRBD1 NA 12 CATRGTGVGYTF
TRBV20-1 TRBD1 NA 13 CSASELDRGVSYF
TRBV24-1 TRBD1 NA 16 CATSDIAGTGGETQYF
TRBV19 TRBD1 NA 13 CASSFRGEYGYTF
TRBV6-5 NA NA 14 CASSYSLSVTEAFF